These 19 T cell receptor beta chains came from one sample sequenced in a study of PD-1 blockade in classical Hodgkin lymphoma. Every single patient, without exception, relapsed after autologous stem cell transplantation, and brentuximab vedotin exposure varied. Profiling relied on immunoSEQ multiplex PCR, and the TCRdb table lists in-frame clones only, not all of them. The top ten hold 5.5% of the sample, which has approximately 43,000 clones, about 85% seen once. Sequenced here: peripheral blood mononuclear cells (PBMCs), sampled before the second cycle of nivolumab. All receptors derive from a human donor with classical Hodgkin lymphoma.

This clone was seen a handful of times. Additional DNA sequences in this sample encode the identical CDR3. This chain uses TRBV27 with TRBJ2-3; D remains unclear. Germline V lookup: CDR1 MNHEY, CDR2 SMNVEV (reference sequence). The CDR3 is 14 residues long. Trimming pared 3 bases from V and 0 bases from J, leaving 7 bases between. CDR3 region: CASSFSTSTDTQYF. The DNA for the CDR3 is TGTGCCAGCAGTTTCTCGACTAGCACAGATACGCAGTATTTT.

The chain recombines TRBV5-6 with TRBJ2-7; D is uncertain. This CDR3 comprises 13 residues. Per the germline V gene, CDR1 is SGHDT and CDR2 is YYEEEE. The V gene lost 4 bases and the J gene lost 4 bases, with 12 bases spanning the gap. The CDR3 protein is CASSLAVVYEQYF. The CDR3 bases are TGTGCCAGCAGCCTCGCTGTAGTGTACGAGCAGTACTTC.

The chain has TRBV28 and TRBJ2-6, with a tentative D call TRBD1 (6 bases). CDR1 and CDR2 (germline): MDHEN, SYDVKM. V lost 3 bases and J 2 bases, leaving 11 bases between the germline ends. This CDR3 comprises 16 residues. The CDR3 loop is CASSFPAGAGANVLTF. The CDR3 DNA sequence: TGTGCCAGCAGTTTTCCTGCAGGGGCTGGGGCCAACGTCCTGACTTTC.

V and J are TRBV1 and TRBJ2-3; TRBD1, the table's D call, was not compared with the DNA. TRBV1 represents a pseudogene. The CDR3 covers 16 residues. CDR3 coding DNA: TGCACCAGCAGCCAGGGCAGGGGGCTGAGCACAGATACGCAGTATTTT. Amino acid sequence: CTSSQGRGLSTDTQYF.

The V gene is TRBV6-1, the J gene TRBJ2-5; 10 bases match TRBD1. Trimming took 6 bases from V and 2 from J; bases not matched to a gene: 6. The CDR3 is made up of 15 amino acids. Germline V gene sequence: CDR1 MNHNS, CDR2 SASEGT. In DNA, the CDR3 is TGTGCCAGCAGCGCCGGGACAGGGGATCAAGAGACCCAGTACTTC. It translates to CASSAGTGDQETQYF.

The genes are TRBV2 and TRBJ2-7; 9 bases are a match to TRBD1. V shed 6 bases and J 6 bases; nucleotides not matched to a gene: 9. The V gene's germline CDR1 is SNHLY and CDR2 FYNNEI. The CDR3 covers 14 residues. The CDR3 DNA is TGTGCCAGCAGGGCCGGGACAGGGTTTTTCGAGCAGTACTTC. Its translation is CASRAGTGFFEQYF. Full variable domain (missing parts from reference TRBV2 and TRBJ2-7): EPEVTQTPSHQVTQMGQEVILRCVPISNHLYFYWYRQILGQKVEFLVSFYNNEISEKSEIFDDQFSVERPDGSNFTLKIRSTKLEDSAMYFCASRAGTGFFEQYFGPGTRLTVT.

The V and J genes are TRBV6-5 and TRBJ2-1; no clear D. Trimming cost V 6 bases and J 4 bases, with 16 bases left between them. CDR1 is MNHEY, CDR2 SVGAGI, per germline. This CDR3 comprises 15 residues. In DNA form, the CDR3 reads TGTGCCAGCAGGAATGCGCTTGGGCTTTACAATGAGCAGTTCTTC. Translation gives CASRNALGLYNEQFF.

The rearrangement joins TRBV7-2 to TRBJ2-3; TRBD2 matches at 10 bases. The V segment lost 3 bases and the J segment 1 base; nucleotides outside the gene matches: 4. In germline, CDR1 is SGHTA, CDR2 FQGNSA. The CDR3 runs to 16 residues. The CDR3 DNA is TGTGCCAGCAGCTTTAGACTAGCGGGTCGCACAGATACGCAGTATTTT. Amino acid sequence: CASSFRLAGRTDTQYF.

This chain joins TRBV6-1 and TRBJ2-3, with a tentative D call TRBD1 (5 bases). V lost 0 bases, J lost 8 bases, and 18 bases lay in between. The length of the CDR3 is 16 residues. The germline V gene has CDR1 MNHNS and CDR2 SASEGT. The CDR3 is CASSEALQRGSGTQYF. The CDR3 DNA follows: TGTGCCAGCAGTGAAGCGCTTCAAAGGGGATCGGGTACGCAGTATTTT.

The chain is built from TRBV6-5 and TRBJ1-4; the D gene is possibly TRBD1 (6 bases). Germline CDR1 reads MNHEY; CDR2 reads SVGAGI. The CDR3 is made up of 14 amino acids. V was trimmed by 5 bases and J by 2 bases, leaving 9 bases between them. This CDR3 reads CASSPTGTNEKLFF. CDR3 sequence (DNA): TGTGCCAGCAGTCCTACAGGGACTAATGAAAAACTGTTTTTT.

V and J are TRBV5-5 and TRBJ2-1, with D unresolved. This CDR3 comprises 13 residues. V dropped 4 bases and J dropped 3 bases, with 8 bases sitting between them. CDR1 and CDR2 (germline): SGHKS, YYEKEE (reference sequence). In nucleotides, the CDR3 is TGTGCCAGCAGCCTGAACATCTACAATGAGCAGTTCTTC. It encodes CASSLNIYNEQFF.

This sequence joins TRBV11-2 and TRBJ2-7, with 9 bases lining up with TRBD1. There are 17 residues in the CDR3. Trimming at V came to 2 bases and at J to 5 bases, leaving 13 bases not matched to a gene. CDR1 is SGHAT and CDR2 is FQNNGV in the germline V gene. CDR3 sequence reads: CASSLTPTPGQGNEQYF. In DNA form, the CDR3 reads TGTGCCAGCAGCTTAACTCCCACCCCGGGACAGGGTAACGAGCAGTACTTC.

The chain uses TRBV28 and TRBJ2-5; D perhaps matches TRBD2 (5 bases). The CDR3 has 13 residues. Looked up from germline, CDR1 is MDHEN and CDR2 is SYDVKM. V lost 1 base, J lost 14 bases, and 17 bases lay in between. CDR3 amino acids: CASSLLKYWEPYF. CDR3 coding DNA: TGTGCCAGCAGTTTATTAAAATATTGGGAGCCCTACTTC.

The chain recombines TRBV28 with TRBJ1-6, with D perhaps TRBD1 (6 bases). Germline CDR1 reads MDHEN; CDR2 reads SYDVKM. V was shortened by 5 bases and J by 9 bases, with 17 bases between the two germline ends. The CDR3 length is 15 residues. The chain's CDR3 is CASSTPYGGGSPLHF. Written as DNA, the CDR3 is TGTGCCAGCAGTACCCCCTACGGGGGCGGTTCACCCCTCCACTTT.

This sequence joins TRBV7-8 and TRBJ2-1; D gene unclear. Trimming cost V 1 base and J 2 bases, with 9 bases left between them. The CDR3 is 15 residues long. CDR1 is SGHVS, CDR2 FQNEAQ, per germline. The CDR3 nucleotides are TGTGCCAGCAGCTTAGGGGCCTACGCCTACAATGAGCAGTTCTTC. This sequence encodes CASSLGAYAYNEQFF.

This clone has just a few counts. The CDR3 sequence is CASSNSGNTIYF. The CDR3 DNA reads as TGTGCCAGCAGTAACTCTGGAAACACCATATATTTT. The chain joins TRBV15 to TRBJ1-3; D is ambiguous. The CDR3 loop spans 12 amino acids. The V gene's germline CDR1 is LNHNV and CDR2 YYDKDF (reference sequence). Trimming took off 10 bases at V and 0 bases at J, with 7 bases between the two ends.

V and J are TRBV14 and TRBJ1-1; D remains ambiguous. The CDR3 runs 14 residues. Germline V CDR1 and CDR2: SGHDN, FVKESK. The V and J ends lost 0 bases and 5 bases respectively, with 10 bases between them. The CDR3 nucleotides are TGTGCCAGCAGCCAAGACCAAGACTTAACTGAAGCTTTCTTT. Protein sequence: CASSQDQDLTEAFF.

CDR3 sequence reads: CASSAGQLRDTQYF. CDR3 sequence (DNA): TGTGCCAGCAGCGCGGGACAGTTGAGGGATACGCAGTATTTT. The chain uses TRBV9 and TRBJ2-3, with 7 bases aligning to TRBD1. V lost 3 bases, J lost 6 bases, and 7 bases stayed unmatched. Per the germline V gene, CDR1 is SGDLS and CDR2 is YYNGEE. The CDR3 length is 14 residues.

The chain is built from TRBV6-5 and TRBJ2-5, with a weak D call TRBD2 (5 bases). This CDR3 has 13 amino acids. CDR1 is MNHEY and CDR2 is SVGAGI in the germline V gene. Trimming took off 7 bases at V and 4 bases at J, with 13 bases between the two ends. The CDR3 loop is CASTEGYGETQYF. CDR3 sequence (DNA): TGTGCCAGCACCGAGGGTTATGGAGAGACCCAGTACTTC.